The count of the clone carrying this TCR beta chain is one. Its antigen is unknown. CD3+CD4+ and CD3+CD8+ cells were FACS-sorted from thawed unstimulated PBMCs. These data are taken from a study of T cell clones after liver transplantation. About the study: Without induction therapy, subjects received standard immunosuppression until 12-24 months post-transplant. Points from the study as a whole: Donor-reactive sequences fell more than third party-reactive ones, suggesting partial deletion.

Assay used: immunoSEQ multiplex PCR; TCRdb lists only in-frame clones, some missing. The table lists 75,000 to 100,000 clones, over 80% of them singletons. The CDR3 length is 17 residues. Germline CDR1 reads MGHRA; CDR2 reads YSYEKL. V gave up 5 bases and J gave up 2 bases; unmatched junction bases: 10. The receptor comes from a human patient who received a liver transplant. Some T cells here may be from the graft donor. This sequence joins TRBV4-1 and TRBJ1-4; 8 bases fit TRBD1. The specimen was CD4+ T cells from blood, collected just over 45 months after liver transplant. CDR3 loop: CASSLIRGQWTNEKLFF. The CDR3 region has the DNA TGCGCCAGCAGCTTGATCAGGGGGCAATGGACTAATGAAAAACTGTTTTTT.